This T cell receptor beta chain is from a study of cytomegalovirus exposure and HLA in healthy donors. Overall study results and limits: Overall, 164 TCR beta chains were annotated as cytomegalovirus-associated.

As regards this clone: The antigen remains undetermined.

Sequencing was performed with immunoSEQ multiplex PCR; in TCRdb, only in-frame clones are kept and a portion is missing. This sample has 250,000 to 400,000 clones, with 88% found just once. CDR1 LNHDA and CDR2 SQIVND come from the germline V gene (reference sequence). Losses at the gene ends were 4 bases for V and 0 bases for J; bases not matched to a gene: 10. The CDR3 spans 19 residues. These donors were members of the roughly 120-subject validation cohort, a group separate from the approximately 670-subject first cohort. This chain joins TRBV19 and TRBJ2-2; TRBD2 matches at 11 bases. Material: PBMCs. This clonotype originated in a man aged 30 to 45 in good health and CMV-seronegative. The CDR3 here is CASSTRPSGGPSNTGELFF. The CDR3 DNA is TGTGCCAGTAGTACCCGCCCTAGCGGGGGGCCCTCGAACACCGGGGAGCTGTTTTTT.